This TCR beta chain was obtained from a study of T cell responses to AZD1222 COVID-19 vaccine. Findings and limits, study-wide: White British ancestry dominated among donors, who included more females, and clonal diversity was possibly underestimated. Spike-specific TCR breadth and depth were elevated following two AZD1222 doses. Researchers report vaccine-associated CD4 TCRs spanning spike, with dominance at 160-218 and 743-854. Samples come after the peak T cell response, not at day 14.

The germline V gene has CDR1 MNHEY and CDR2 SVGEGT. The CDR3 runs 16 residues. V shed 5 bases, J shed 0 bases, and the junction held 7 bases outside the gene matches. For this clone: Its antigen is as yet unknown.

Assay: immunoSEQ multiplex PCR; the TCRdb copy retains only in-frame clones and omits some. This repertoire shows 60,000 to 85,000 clones, 88% found once; its top ten account for roughly 4.9%. This sequence originates from an adult who received the MenACWY meningococcal vaccine as a control. Here the sequenced sample was peripheral blood, taken 28 days after the second dose of the MenACWY control vaccine. J is TRBJ1-5 and V is TRBV6-2 or TRBV6-3; 7 bases are shared with TRBD1. The CDR3 reads CASSGGTAYSNQPQHF. As DNA, the CDR3 is TGTGCCAGCAGTGGCGGGACAGCTTATAGCAATCAGCCCCAGCATTTT.